The 16 T cell receptor beta chains reported below all come from one sample, sequenced in a study of identical twins. TCRdb ran MiXCR on the 5' RACE reads and lists one entry per CDR3 protein. The repertoire holds about 890,000 distinct CDR3 sequences, with roughly an eighth as singletons. This sample also belongs to another study, concerning yellow fever vaccine responses in identical twins.

The sequenced sample consisted of PBMCs. The source of these receptors is a woman between 18 and 29 years old in good health.

The sample holds a few counts of this clonotype. This chain links TRBV20-1 with TRBJ1-4; D is uncertain. This CDR3 comprises 15 residues. V was cut by 4 bases and J by 0 bases, with 12 bases left in between. The germline CDR1 and CDR2 sequences are DFQATT and SNEGSKA (reference sequence). The CDR3 region is CSANYWTPTNEKLFF. CDR3 DNA sequence: TGCAGTGCTAATTACTGGACTCCAACTAATGAAAAACTGTTTTTT.

Ten or more counts support this clonotype. The chain recombines TRBV5-1 with TRBJ2-1; TRBD2 might be the D (7 bases). V gave up 0 bases and J gave up 1 base, with 14 bases separating them. The CDR3 length is 17 residues. Per germline, CDR1 SGHRS and CDR2 YFSETQ. In DNA, the CDR3 is TGCGCCAGCAGCTTGGCGGGGGGCGGGAGATCCTACAATGAGCAGTTCTTC. Translation gives CASSLAGGGRSYNEQFF.

V gene TRBV20-1 combines with J gene TRBJ1-5, with D unresolved. CDR1 and CDR2 (germline): DFQATT, SNEGSKA (reference sequence). CDR3 length: 12 amino acids. The ends were cut back, 3 bases at V and 5 bases at J, with 8 bases in the middle. CDR3 sequence reads: CSASRRDQPQHF. CDR3 in DNA: TGCAGTGCTAGTCGGAGGGATCAGCCCCAGCATTTT.

CDR3 loop: CASSKEVCRSSYNEQFF. In nucleotides, the CDR3 is TGTGCCAGCAGCAAAGAGGTCTGTAGGAGCTCCTACAATGAGCAGTTCTTC. The genes are TRBV21-1 and TRBJ2-1. TRBV21-1 is a recognized pseudogene. The CDR3 sequence is 17 residues long.

This clonotype is a singleton in its sample. The chain combines TRBV5-1 with TRBJ1-1; D perhaps matches TRBD1 (5 bases). CDR1 and CDR2 (germline): SGHRS, YFSETQ. V was clipped by 5 bases and J by 1 base, with 15 bases between them. This CDR3 spans 15 amino acids. The CDR3 region is CASRGAGQGNTEAFF. The CDR3 DNA is TGCGCCAGCAGGGGCGCTGGGCAGGGGAACACTGAAGCTTTCTTT.

The chain combines TRBV6-5 with TRBJ1-2; D is ambiguous. V lost 2 bases to trimming and J lost 7 bases, with 8 bases between them. CDR1 and CDR2 from the germline V gene are MNHEY and SVGAGI. The CDR3 consists of 12 residues. CDR3 amino acids: CASSYGWSGYTF. The CDR3 region has the DNA TGTGCCAGCAGTTACGGGTGGTCTGGCTACACCTTC.

This clonotype was observed many times. V and J are TRBV4-1 and TRBJ2-7; possible D gene TRBD1, 6 bases. This CDR3 is built from 15 residues. From germline, CDR1 is MGHRA and CDR2 YSYEKL. Trimming removed 1 base at V and 2 bases at J, with 12 bases between. The CDR3 DNA follows: TGCGCCAGCAGCCAAGGGGTGGGGGCCGCCTACGAGCAGTACGTC. It encodes CASSQGVGAAYEQYV.

The table lists this clonotype with many counts. The V and J genes are TRBV7-2 and TRBJ2-1; 12 bases match TRBD2. The CDR3 spans 16 residues. Germline lookup yields CDR1 SGHTA and CDR2 FQGNSA. The J segment lost 4 bases and the V segment lost 5 bases, leaving 6 bases of the junction unmatched. CDR3: CASSRLAGEWYNEQFF. Here the CDR3 DNA reads TGTGCCAGCAGCAGACTAGCGGGAGAGTGGTACAATGAGCAGTTCTTC.

CDR3 nucleotides: TGTGCCAGCAGTGCAGGACTACGCACAGATACGCAGTATTTT. It codes for CASSAGLRTDTQYF. This rearrangement joins TRBV28 to TRBJ2-3; weak D call: TRBD2 (6 bases). Germline CDR1 reads MDHEN; CDR2 reads SYDVKM. CDR3 size: 14 residues. Deletions cut 5 bases from V and 1 base from J, with 10 bases between. The full variable domain, rest sourced from reference TRBV28 and TRBJ2-3, is DVKVTQSSRYLVKRTGEKVFLECVQDMDHENMFWYRQDPGLGLRLIYFSYDVKMKEKGDIPEGYSVSREKKERFSLILESASTNQTSMYLCASSAGLRTDTQYFGPGTRLTVL.

This clonotype was counted a few times. V is TRBV10-3 and J is TRBJ1-2; D is ambiguous. Trimming took off 6 bases at V and 4 bases at J, with 15 bases between the two ends. CDR3 length: 14 residues. Germline CDR1 ENHRY, CDR2 SYGVKD. The CDR3 nucleotides read TGTGCCATCAGGACAAGGACGGAGGCCTATGGCTACACCTTC. It specifies CAIRTRTEAYGYTF.

This clonotype was counted ten times or more. J is TRBJ2-1 and V is TRBV27; 8 bases agree with TRBD2. V gave up 5 bases and J gave up 8 bases; unmatched junction bases: 14. Per germline, CDR1 MNHEY and CDR2 SMNVEV (reference sequence). The CDR3 runs to 16 residues. DNA for the CDR3: TGTGCCAGCAGTCCCGCCTCCGGGAGGGCCGGGGATGAGCAGTTCTTC. Encoded protein: CASSPASGRAGDEQFF.

This clonotype has at least ten counts. The V call is TRBV4-1, the J call TRBJ1-5; perhaps TRBD1 as D (6 bases). There are 20 residues in the CDR3. The V end was cut by 0 bases, the J end by 1 base, with 22 bases between. In germline, CDR1 is MGHRA, CDR2 YSYEKL. CDR3 residues: CASSQDAPRTGGRSNQPQHF. CDR3 nucleotides: TGCGCCAGCAGCCAAGATGCCCCGCGGACGGGGGGCAGGAGCAATCAGCCCCAGCATTTT.

This clonotype was seen more than once but under ten times. The rearrangement joins TRBV7-3 to TRBJ2-7; 9 positions match TRBD1. V dropped 0 bases and J dropped 2; count of bases not matched to a gene: 8. The CDR3 covers 17 residues. Germline V gives CDR1 SGHTA, CDR2 FQGTGA. CDR3 in DNA: TGTGCCAGCAGCTTAACGTACAGGGGGCGCCGTACCTACGAGCAGTACTTC. It codes for CASSLTYRGRRTYEQYF.

In this sample, this clonotype turned up a few times. This sequence joins TRBV2 and TRBJ2-1, with 7 bases matching TRBD1. This CDR3 has 12 residues. The ends lost 6 bases at V and 12 bases at J; junction bases unmatched: 8. Per germline, CDR1 SNHLY and CDR2 FYNNEI. The DNA of the CDR3 is TGTGCCAGCAGGAACACAGGGGAAGCGCAGTTCTTC. Translating gives CASRNTGEAQFF. The full variable domain, with the rest looked up from reference TRBV2 and TRBJ2-1, is EPEVTQTPSHQVTQMGQEVILRCVPISNHLYFYWYRQILGQKVEFLVSFYNNEISEKSEIFDDQFSVERPDGSNFTLKIRSTKLEDSAMYFCASRNTGEAQFFGPGTRLTVL.

This clonotype came up many times. The chain uses TRBV7-8 and TRBJ2-7, with TRBD2 matching 7 bases. The trim removed 1 base at V and 2 bases at J, leaving 5 bases unmatched. Germline CDR1 SGHVS, CDR2 FQNEAQ. The CDR3 sequence is 15 residues long. The CDR3 coding sequence is TGTGCCAGCAGCTTAGTCAGCGGGACCACCTACGAGCAGTACTTC. Translated: CASSLVSGTTYEQYF.

Many counts were recorded for this clonotype. The V and J genes are TRBV5-1 and TRBJ2-2; 8 bases agree with TRBD2. This CDR3 has 16 residues. V was clipped by 0 bases and J by 7 bases; unmatched bases: 8. Germline lookup yields CDR1 SGHRS and CDR2 YFSETQ. Here the CDR3 DNA reads TGCGCCAGCAGCTTGGTTCCAGCGGGAGCCGACGGGGAGCTGTTTTTT. It is translated as CASSLVPAGADGELFF.